The 24 T cell receptor beta chains reported below all come from one sample, sequenced in a study of T cell clonotyping in hematopoietic cell transplantation (dated by TCRdb to the early 2020s). Preparation of the library involved the immunoSEQ multiplex PCR assay. TCRdb mirrors the immuneACCESS table, restricted to in-frame sequences. Some clones are absent from its copies; in checked studies, under half trace to an unresolved V gene, and the reason for the others is unknown. The sample profile shows around 6,000 clones; roughly 68% of them were found once. About 26% of the sample belongs to the ten largest clones. The meaning of the sample's time point label: 180 days after allo-HCT. The specimen was PBMCs, collected 180 days after allogeneic stem cell transplant. The receptors were gathered from a male patient in his fifties who had an allogeneic stem cell transplant from an unrelated donor, so the T cells may come from the graft donor. Some clones in this sample may be carry-over from other donors' samples.

The CDR3 nucleotides are TGTGCCAGCACCCCCGGGCCAGGGGGGGTTTGGTACGAGCAGTACTTC. Encoded protein: CASTPGPGGVWYEQYF. The chain couples TRBV5-6 to TRBJ2-7; D assignment may be TRBD1 or TRBD2 (7 bases each). V was pared by 6 bases and J by 4 bases, with 23 bases between. This CDR3 contains 16 residues. Germline loops: CDR1 SGHDT, CDR2 YYEEEE.

In its sample, this clone was seen a few times. The chain is built from TRBV19 and TRBJ2-2; perhaps TRBD1 as D (5 bases). Germline V gives CDR1 LNHDA, CDR2 SQIVND (reference sequence). V was trimmed by 5 bases and J by 5 bases, leaving 12 bases between them. This CDR3 spans 14 amino acids. The CDR3 loop is CASSSTGVTGELFF. The CDR3 nucleotides read TGTGCCAGTAGTTCAACAGGAGTAACCGGGGAGCTGTTTTTT.

This clone was observed a handful of times. V usage is TRBV10-2 and J usage is TRBJ1-5; D remains unclear. The germline V and J ends were trimmed by 5 bases and 0 bases, with 8 bases remaining between them. CDR3 length: 14 residues. Germline loops: CDR1 WSHSY, CDR2 SAAADI. DNA of the CDR3: TGCGCCAGCAGTCACAGCTTTAGCAATCAGCCCCAGCATTTT. Its translation: CASSHSFSNQPQHF.

The chain couples TRBV7-2 to TRBJ1-2; TRBD1 is a possible D gene (6 bases). Germline CDR1 SGHTA, CDR2 FQGNSA. This CDR3 has 16 residues. The germline V and J ends were trimmed by 5 bases and 0 bases, with 16 bases remaining between them. CDR3 nucleotide sequence: TGTGCCAGCAGCCTACCCCGGGGGGCGCCTAACTATGGCTACACCTTC. Its translation is CASSLPRGAPNYGYTF.

The chain recombines TRBV6-6 with TRBJ2-4, with a possible D match to TRBD2 (6 bases). The CDR3 loop spans 14 amino acids. CDR1 is MNHNY, CDR2 SVGAGI, per germline (reference sequence). V lost 2 bases, J lost 1 base, and 6 bases lay in between. In nucleotides, the CDR3 is TGTGCCAGCAGTTACGGAGGGGCCAAAAACATTCAGTACTTC. Translation gives CASSYGGAKNIQYF.

The chain has TRBV29-1 and TRBJ2-5; maybe TRBD1 (6 bases). Germline V gene lookup returns CDR1 SQVTM and CDR2 ANQGSEA. Between the trimmed V and J ends, which lost 7 bases and 1 base, there was a span of 7 bases. This CDR3 has 11 amino acids. The CDR3 DNA follows: TGCAGCGGGACAGTCCAAGAGACCCAGTACTTC. This sequence encodes CSGTVQETQYF. The complete variable domain, with remaining parts taken from reference TRBV29-1 and TRBJ2-5, reads SAVISQKPSRDICQRGTSLTIQCQVDSQVTMMFWYRQQPGQSLTLIATANQGSEATYESGFVIDKFPISRPNLTFSTLTVSNMSPEDSSIYLCSGTVQETQYFGPGTRLLVL.

This clone was found once. The rearrangement joins TRBV7-9 to TRBJ1-5, with D possibly TRBD1 on 5 matching bases. CDR1 is SEHNR, CDR2 FQNEAQ, per germline (reference sequence). The CDR3 contains 12 residues. Deletions cut 4 bases from V and 7 bases from J, with 8 bases between. Written as DNA, the CDR3 is TGTGCCAGCAGCTACGAGGGGCAGCCCCAGCATTTT. This sequence encodes CASSYEGQPQHF.

This clone occurred once. The chain has TRBV5-1 and TRBJ1-6; 12 bases are a match to TRBD1. CDR1 is SGHRS and CDR2 is YFSETQ in the germline V gene. The CDR3 spans 15 residues. The ends lost 2 bases at V and 10 bases at J; junction bases unmatched: 4. In DNA, the CDR3 is TGCGCCAGCAGCTTAAAGGGACAGGGGGCCTCACCCCTCCACTTT. Its protein is CASSLKGQGASPLHF.

CDR3 sequence reads: CASSFLQGRYEQYF. DNA of the CDR3: TGTGCCAGCAGCTTCTTGCAAGGCAGATACGAGCAGTACTTC. The chain has TRBV5-8 and TRBJ2-7; no definite D call. The germline gives CDR1 SGHTS, CDR2 YDEGEE. CDR3 length: 14 residues. The V end was cut by 2 bases, the J end by 4 bases, with 13 bases between.

This clone was seen a few times. The V call is TRBV19, the J call TRBJ2-5; D possibly corresponds to TRBD1 (5 bases). The germline V gene has CDR1 LNHDA and CDR2 SQIVND (reference sequence). CDR3 size: 12 residues. The V gene lost 4 bases and the J gene lost 4 bases, with 7 bases spanning the gap. CDR3 sequence: CASSSRGETQYF. The CDR3 bases are TGTGCCAGTAGTAGTAGGGGAGAGACCCAGTACTTC. Drawing the rest from reference TRBV19 and TRBJ2-5, the complete variable domain is DGGITQSPKYLFRKEGQNVTLSCEQNLNHDAMYWYRQDPGQGLRLIYYSQIVNDFQKGDIAEGYSVSREKKESFPLTVTSAQKNPTAFYLCASSSRGETQYFGPGTRLLVL.

V and J are TRBV7-2 and TRBJ2-3, with D possibly TRBD2 on 5 matching bases. The V end was cut by 1 base, the J end by 1 base, with 9 bases between. The CDR3 contains 15 residues. Germline assignment: CDR1 SGHTA and CDR2 FQGNSA. The CDR3 bases are TGTGCCAGCAGCTTAGGGCTAGCTGGCACAGATACGCAGTATTTT. It specifies CASSLGLAGTDTQYF.

The V gene is TRBV30, the J gene TRBJ2-5, with 8 bases fitting TRBD1. This CDR3 is 14 amino acids long. CDR1 is GTSNPN, CDR2 SVGIG, per germline (reference sequence). With 4 bases clipped from V and 9 bases from J, the junction kept 13 bases outside the gene matches. Written as DNA, the CDR3 is TGTGCCTGGACGACCGGGACAGGCAGTTTACCCCAGTACTTC. As protein: CAWTTGTGSLPQYF.

The genes are TRBV30 and TRBJ2-7, with a tentative D call TRBD1 (5 bases). CDR3 length: 13 amino acids. Germline V gene lookup returns CDR1 GTSNPN and CDR2 SVGIG (reference sequence). Trimming took off 2 bases at V and 2 bases at J, with 10 bases between the two ends. The CDR3 DNA is TGTGCCTGGAGTATGACAGAGCCCTACGAGCAGTACTTC. Its translation: CAWSMTEPYEQYF.

The chain recombines TRBV6-5 with TRBJ1-2; D is undetermined. The CDR3 consists of 14 residues. Looked up from germline, CDR1 is MNHEY and CDR2 is SVGAGI. Trimming pared 0 bases from V and 4 bases from J, leaving 9 bases between. DNA of the CDR3: TGTGCCAGCAGTTACTCTGGGGTATTCTATGGCTACACCTTC. Its translation: CASSYSGVFYGYTF.

The chain recombines TRBV29-1 with TRBJ1-2, with 7 positions matching TRBD1. From germline, CDR1 is SQVTM and CDR2 ANQGSEA. The length of the CDR3 is 12 residues. J lost 8 bases, V lost 4 bases, and 7 bases had no gene match. Here the CDR3 reads CSVGGTVRGYTF. CDR3 nucleotides: TGCAGCGTTGGGGGGACAGTGAGAGGCTACACCTTC.

CDR3 region: CASSLTGTSNQPQHF. The DNA of the CDR3 is TGTGCCAGCAGCTTAACAGGGACAAGCAATCAGCCCCAGCATTTT. The chain carries TRBV5-6 and TRBJ1-5, with a possible D match to TRBD1 (6 bases). V was shortened by 2 bases and J by 1 base, with 10 bases between the two germline ends. CDR3 length equals 15 residues. Germline V gene sequence: CDR1 SGHDT, CDR2 YYEEEE.

Turning to this clone: One end of the junction fails to match germline, which may point to a read error. The V and J genes are TRBV4-1 and TRBJ1-1; D remains ambiguous. Germline values: CDR1 MGHRA, CDR2 YSYEKL. This CDR3 comprises 13 residues. The CDR3 loop is CVSSQGYNTEAFF. The CDR3 region has the DNA TGCGTCAGCAGCCAAGGGTACAACACTGAAGCTTTCTTT.

The rearrangement joins TRBV9 to TRBJ1-6; D not resolved. The length of the CDR3 is 16 residues. Trimming pared 0 bases from V and 7 bases from J, leaving 14 bases between. Per germline, CDR1 SGDLS and CDR2 YYNGEE. The CDR3 reads CASSVGVERPNSPLHF. The CDR3 nucleotides read TGTGCCAGCAGCGTAGGAGTGGAGAGACCCAATTCACCCCTCCACTTT.

By sample share, this clone is medium-sized. Additional DNA sequences in this sample encode the identical CDR3. The chain has TRBV6-5 and TRBJ2-7; 10 bases map to TRBD1. The CDR3 has 14 residues. CDR1 and CDR2 from the germline V gene are MNHEY and SVGAGI. The trim removed 5 bases at V and 4 bases at J, leaving 5 bases unmatched. The DNA of the CDR3 is TGTGCCAGCAGTCCGGGACAGGGGAGGTACGAGCAGTACTTC. Translation: CASSPGQGRYEQYF.

This clone has just a few counts. This chain connects TRBV5-4 to TRBJ2-5, with 9 positions matching TRBD2. V trimming: 4 bases; J trimming: 5 bases; junction bases outside the gene matches: 6. This CDR3 region has 14 residues. Germline V gene lookup returns CDR1 SGHNT and CDR2 YYREEE (reference sequence). CDR3 loop: CASSGAGGQETQYF. CDR3 nucleotides: TGTGCCAGCAGCGGAGCGGGAGGTCAGGAGACCCAGTACTTC.

This clone was counted between two and nine times. This chain links TRBV30 with TRBJ2-1, with 7 positions matching TRBD1. V trimming: 0 bases; J trimming: 6 bases; junction bases outside the gene matches: 14. The CDR3 contains 17 residues. Per the germline V gene, CDR1 is GTSNPN and CDR2 is SVGIG (reference sequence). The CDR3 region is CAWSVNYRGLRGNEQFF. In DNA form, the CDR3 reads TGTGCCTGGAGTGTAAACTACAGGGGATTGAGAGGCAATGAGCAGTTCTTC. Based on the CDR3 plus reference TRBV30 and TRBJ2-1, the full variable domain is SQTIHQWPATLVQPVGSPLSLECTVEGTSNPNLYWYRQAAGRGLQLLFYSVGIGQISSEVPQNLSASRPQDRQFILSSKKLLLSDSGFYLCAWSVNYRGLRGNEQFFGPGTRLTVL.

The rearrangement links TRBV2 to TRBJ1-1, with D possibly being TRBD1 (5 bases). Trimming cost V 5 bases and J 4 bases, with 17 bases left between them. The germline V gene has CDR1 SNHLY and CDR2 FYNNEI. The CDR3 runs to 15 residues. CDR3 nucleotides: TGTGCCAGCAGTCGCGGACACCCCTTTCTCACTGAAGCTTTCTTT. It yields the protein CASSRGHPFLTEAFF.

This sequence joins TRBV4-1 and TRBJ2-3, with TRBD1 as a possible D gene (5 bases). CDR1 is MGHRA, CDR2 YSYEKL, per germline. This CDR3 spans 16 amino acids. Trimming took off 0 bases at V and 2 bases at J, with 12 bases between the two ends. The CDR3 DNA reads as TGCGCCAGCAGCCAAGATTTTGCAGGGTTCACAGATACGCAGTATTTT. Its protein is CASSQDFAGFTDTQYF.

The chain carries TRBV29-1 and TRBJ2-6; D gene uncertain. The germline gives CDR1 SQVTM, CDR2 ANQGSEA. The CDR3 loop spans 14 amino acids. V was trimmed by 4 bases and J by 1 base, leaving 8 bases between them. CDR3 loop: CSVVARSGANVLTF. The CDR3 coding sequence is TGCAGCGTTGTTGCTCGATCTGGGGCCAACGTCCTGACTTTC.